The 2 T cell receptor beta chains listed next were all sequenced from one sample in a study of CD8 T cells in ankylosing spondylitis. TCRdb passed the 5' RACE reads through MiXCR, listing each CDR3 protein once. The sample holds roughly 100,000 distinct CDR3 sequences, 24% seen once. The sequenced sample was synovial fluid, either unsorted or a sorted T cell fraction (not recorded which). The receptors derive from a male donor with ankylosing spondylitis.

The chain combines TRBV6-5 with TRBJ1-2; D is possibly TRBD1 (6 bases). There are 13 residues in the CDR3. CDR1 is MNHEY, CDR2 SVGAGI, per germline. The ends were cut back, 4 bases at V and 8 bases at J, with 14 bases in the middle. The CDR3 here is CASSWTAWEGYTF. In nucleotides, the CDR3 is TGTGCCAGCAGTTGGACAGCCTGGGAGGGCTACACCTTC.

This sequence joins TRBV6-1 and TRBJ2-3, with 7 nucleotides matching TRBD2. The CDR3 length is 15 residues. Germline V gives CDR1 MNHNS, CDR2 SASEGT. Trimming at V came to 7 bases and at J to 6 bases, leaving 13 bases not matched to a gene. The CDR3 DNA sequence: TGTGCCAGCATCCTCCGGAGCGGGACCTTGGATACGCAGTATTTT. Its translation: CASILRSGTLDTQYF.